This is a list of T cell receptor beta chains from one sample in a study of shared clonotypes between healthy human individuals. Some clones are missing from TCRdb's copy, which holds only in-frame ones; the method was immunoSEQ multiplex PCR. In the table there are 1,100,000 or so clones, approximately 80% of which are singletons. The sequencing sample was made of memory CD4+ T cells from PBMCs. The source of these receptors is a young man in good health. Some clones in this sample may be carry-over from other donors' samples. Each CDR3 is given with its conserved first and last residue. The order of the fields is D gene, V gene, J gene, clone size, CDR3 protein, CDR3 DNA. D genes are given only for firm matches. The size field is filled for only some rows; it gives once, few, many or a size class.

d_gene: .
v_gene: TRBV2
j_gene: TRBJ1-1
abundance: few
CDR3aa: CASRQDNTEAFF
CDR3nt: TGTGCCAGCAGACAGGACAACACTGAAGCTTTCTTT

d_gene: TRBD2
v_gene: TRBV18
j_gene: TRBJ2-1
abundance: .
CDR3aa: CASSPSGTSGTYEQFF
CDR3nt: TGTGCCAGCTCACCCTCCGGGACTAGCGGTACCTATGAGCAGTTCTTC

d_gene: .
v_gene: TRBV27
j_gene: TRBJ2-5
abundance: .
CDR3aa: CASSFASGRPKETQYF
CDR3nt: TGTGCCAGCAGTTTCGCGAGCGGGCGACCGAAAGAGACCCAGTACTTC

d_gene: .
v_gene: TRBV6-6
j_gene: TRBJ2-7
abundance: .
CDR3aa: CASSYGTTYEQYF
CDR3nt: TGTGCCAGCAGTTACGGGACCACCTACGAGCAGTACTTC

d_gene: TRBD1
v_gene: TRBV11-3
j_gene: TRBJ2-2
abundance: once
CDR3aa: CASSSQGATNTGELFF
CDR3nt: TGTGCCAGCAGCTCACAGGGGGCCACGAACACCGGGGAGCTGTTTTTT

d_gene: .
v_gene: TRBV7-6
j_gene: TRBJ1-4
abundance: .
CDR3aa: CASSSQSGGTNEKLFF
CDR3nt: TGTGCCAGCAGCTCCCAGTCCGGGGGGACTAATGAAAAACTGTTTTTT

d_gene: TRBD1
v_gene: TRBV2
j_gene: TRBJ2-7
abundance: once
CDR3aa: CASSEARTGGFEQYF
CDR3nt: TGTGCCAGCAGTGAGGCTAGGACAGGGGGCTTCGAGCAGTACTTC

d_gene: TRBD1
v_gene: TRBV13
j_gene: TRBJ1-1
abundance: .
CDR3aa: CASNTFTTGESEAFF
CDR3nt: TGTGCCAGCAACACGTTCACGACAGGGGAAAGTGAAGCTTTCTTT

d_gene: .
v_gene: TRBV7-2
j_gene: TRBJ1-1
abundance: .
CDR3aa: CASSLSGMNTEAFF
CDR3nt: TGTGCCAGCAGCTTATCTGGGATGAACACTGAAGCTTTCTTT

d_gene: .
v_gene: TRBV4-1
j_gene: TRBJ1-2
abundance: once
CDR3aa: CASSQARVREGGYTF
CDR3nt: TGCGCCAGCAGCCAAGCCCGGGTCAGGGAAGGCGGCTACACCTTC

d_gene: TRBD2
v_gene: TRBV4-3
j_gene: TRBJ2-7
abundance: .
CDR3aa: CASSQGLAGNSYEQYF
CDR3nt: TGCGCCAGCAGCCAAGGACTAGCGGGAAACTCCTACGAGCAGTACTTC

d_gene: TRBD2
v_gene: TRBV2
j_gene: TRBJ2-1
abundance: .
CDR3aa: CASNFGGRVNEQFF
CDR3nt: TGTGCCAGCAATTTCGGGGGGAGGGTGAATGAGCAGTTCTTC

d_gene: TRBD2
v_gene: TRBV10-1
j_gene: TRBJ2-1
abundance: .
CDR3aa: CASIRGLAGTDEQFF
CDR3nt: TGCGCCAGCATTCGGGGACTAGCGGGAACAGATGAGCAGTTCTTC

d_gene: .
v_gene: TRBV5-1
j_gene: TRBJ2-2
abundance: .
CDR3aa: CASSSMGYTGELFF
CDR3nt: TGCGCCAGCAGCTCGATGGGGTACACCGGGGAGCTGTTTTTT

d_gene: TRBD1
v_gene: TRBV29-1
j_gene: TRBJ2-7
abundance: .
CDR3aa: CSVTGGGRYEQYF
CDR3nt: TGCAGCGTTACAGGGGGCGGTCGGTACGAGCAGTACTTC

d_gene: TRBD2
v_gene: TRBV4-1
j_gene: TRBJ2-1
abundance: .
CDR3aa: CASSQGLLGTSRRNEQFF
CDR3nt: TGCGCCAGCAGCCAAGGTCTTCTTGGGACTAGCAGACGCAATGAGCAGTTCTTC

d_gene: TRBD1
v_gene: TRBV7-9
j_gene: TRBJ1-1
abundance: .
CDR3aa: CASSSGQGATEAFF
CDR3nt: TGTGCCAGCAGCTCGGGACAGGGGGCCACTGAAGCTTTCTTT

d_gene: .
v_gene: TRBV12-5
j_gene: TRBJ2-1
abundance: .
CDR3aa: CASGLGYNEQFF
CDR3nt: TGTGCTAGTGGTTTGGGTTACAATGAGCAGTTCTTC

d_gene: .
v_gene: TRBV6-6
j_gene: TRBJ1-5
abundance: once
CDR3aa: CASSYRQGSQPQHF
CDR3nt: TGTGCCAGCAGTTACCGGCAGGGTTCTCAGCCCCAGCATTTT

d_gene: .
v_gene: TRBV10-3
j_gene: TRBJ2-3
abundance: many
CDR3aa: CAASEDGTDTQYF
CDR3nt: TGTGCCGCCTCGGAGGATGGCACAGATACGCAGTATTTT

d_gene: .
v_gene: TRBV28
j_gene: TRBJ2-7
abundance: .
CDR3aa: CASKQGGSYEQYF
CDR3nt: TGTGCCAGCAAACAGGGTGGATCCTACGAGCAGTACTTC

d_gene: .
v_gene: TRBV30
j_gene: TRBJ2-5
abundance: .
CDR3aa: CAWRVGGRTQYF
CDR3nt: TGTGCCTGGAGGGTGGGGGGCCGGACCCAGTACTTC

d_gene: .
v_gene: TRBV7-8
j_gene: TRBJ2-7
abundance: once
CDR3aa: CASSSQGGEQYF
CDR3nt: TGTGCCAGCAGCTCTCAGGGTGGCGAGCAGTACTTC

d_gene: TRBD2
v_gene: TRBV5-5
j_gene: TRBJ2-6
abundance: few
CDR3aa: CASSLAGGPGANVLTF
CDR3nt: TGTGCCAGCAGCCTAGCGGGAGGGCCTGGGGCCAACGTCCTGACTTTC

d_gene: .
v_gene: TRBV11-3
j_gene: TRBJ2-7
abundance: .
CDR3aa: CASSLDPTSSGSGEQYF
CDR3nt: TGTGCCAGCAGCTTAGATCCTACGTCATCGGGTTCGGGAGAGCAGTACTTC

d_gene: .
v_gene: TRBV7-6
j_gene: TRBJ2-7
abundance: few
CDR3aa: CASSLLHGEQYF
CDR3nt: TGTGCCAGCAGCTTACTCCATGGCGAGCAGTACTTC

d_gene: TRBD1
v_gene: TRBV30
j_gene: TRBJ1-4
abundance: .
CDR3aa: CAWTPKGTGDDEKLFF
CDR3nt: TGTGCCTGGACTCCTAAAGGGACAGGGGATGATGAAAAACTGTTTTTT

d_gene: TRBD1
v_gene: TRBV2
j_gene: TRBJ1-2
abundance: .
CDR3aa: CASTGQGAHSYGYTF
CDR3nt: TGTGCCAGCACGGGACAGGGGGCCCACTCCTATGGCTACACCTTC

d_gene: .
v_gene: TRBV7-3
j_gene: TRBJ1-1
abundance: .
CDR3aa: CASSYGQGTEAFF
CDR3nt: TGTGCCAGCAGCTACGGGCAGGGCACTGAAGCTTTCTTT

d_gene: .
v_gene: TRBV6-5
j_gene: TRBJ2-1
abundance: .
CDR3aa: CASRKDSTSYNEQFF
CDR3nt: TGTGCCAGCAGGAAGGACTCCACCTCCTACAATGAGCAGTTCTTC

d_gene: TRBD2
v_gene: TRBV2
j_gene: TRBJ2-5
abundance: .
CDR3aa: CASRSAGGLRETQYF
CDR3nt: TGTGCCAGCCGGTCAGCGGGAGGACTCCGGGAGACCCAGTACTTC

d_gene: .
v_gene: TRBV6-1
j_gene: TRBJ2-7
abundance: .
CDR3aa: CASTPGGSYEQYF
CDR3nt: TGTGCCAGCACTCCTGGGGGCTCGTACGAGCAGTACTTC

d_gene: .
v_gene: TRBV12-5
j_gene: TRBJ1-2
abundance: .
CDR3aa: CASGLVGFGFEDGYTF
CDR3nt: TGTGCTAGTGGTTTGGTAGGCTTTGGTTTTGAGGATGGCTACACCTTC

d_gene: .
v_gene: TRBV6-1
j_gene: TRBJ1-2
abundance: many
CDR3aa: CASRDSYISNYGYTF
CDR3nt: TGTGCCAGCAGGGACAGCTACATATCTAACTATGGCTACACCTTC

d_gene: TRBD2
v_gene: TRBV9
j_gene: TRBJ2-2
abundance: .
CDR3aa: CASNQRETGELFF
CDR3nt: TGTGCCAGCAACCAGCGGGAGACCGGGGAGCTGTTTTTT

d_gene: .
v_gene: TRBV30
j_gene: TRBJ2-2
abundance: .
CDR3aa: CAWGKNTGELFF
CDR3nt: TGTGCCTGGGGTAAAAACACCGGGGAGCTGTTTTTT

d_gene: TRBD2
v_gene: TRBV27
j_gene: TRBJ2-1
abundance: .
CDR3aa: CASSSDTSGNSNEQFF
CDR3nt: TGTGCCAGCAGTTCCGATACTAGCGGGAATAGCAATGAGCAGTTCTTC

d_gene: TRBD2
v_gene: TRBV27
j_gene: TRBJ2-3
abundance: .
CDR3aa: CASSKPGLAGVVVDTQYF
CDR3nt: TGTGCCAGCAGTAAACCGGGACTAGCGGGAGTAGTTGTGGATACGCAGTATTTT

d_gene: TRBD2
v_gene: TRBV18
j_gene: TRBJ2-3
abundance: .
CDR3aa: CASSPLAGGRTDTQYF
CDR3nt: TGTGCCAGCTCACCACTAGCGGGAGGGCGCACAGATACGCAGTATTTT

d_gene: .
v_gene: TRBV5-1
j_gene: TRBJ2-7
abundance: .
CDR3aa: CASSPTGVSYEQYF
CDR3nt: TGCGCCAGCAGCCCGACCGGGGTCTCCTACGAGCAGTACTTC

d_gene: .
v_gene: TRBV10-3
j_gene: TRBJ1-1
abundance: .
CDR3aa: CAISAFTGGTEAFF
CDR3nt: TGTGCCATCAGTGCGTTCACGGGTGGGACTGAAGCTTTCTTT

d_gene: .
v_gene: TRBV5-1
j_gene: TRBJ1-5
abundance: few
CDR3aa: CASSLTVDQPQHF
CDR3nt: TGCGCCAGCAGTCTGACAGTAGATCAGCCCCAGCATTTT

d_gene: .
v_gene: TRBV18
j_gene: TRBJ2-7
abundance: once
CDR3aa: CASSLEGGRFEQYF
CDR3nt: TGTGCCAGCTCACTCGAGGGGGGGCGTTTCGAGCAGTACTTC

d_gene: .
v_gene: TRBV5-6
j_gene: TRBJ1-2
abundance: .
CDR3aa: CASSLRGHYGYTF
CDR3nt: TGTGCCAGCAGCTTGAGGGGACACTATGGCTACACCTTC

d_gene: .
v_gene: TRBV25-1
j_gene: TRBJ1-2
abundance: .
CDR3aa: CASSSGAGGYTF
CDR3nt: TGTGCCAGCAGTTCCGGGGCGGGTGGCTACACCTTC

d_gene: TRBD2
v_gene: TRBV5-5
j_gene: TRBJ2-5
abundance: few
CDR3aa: CASLVPSGREETQYF
CDR3nt: TGTGCCAGCCTCGTCCCTAGCGGGAGAGAGGAGACCCAGTACTTC

d_gene: .
v_gene: TRBV2
j_gene: TRBJ1-1
abundance: .
CDR3aa: CASSRTALNTEAFF
CDR3nt: TGTGCCAGCAGCAGAACAGCTCTGAACACTGAAGCTTTCTTT

d_gene: .
v_gene: TRBV5-6
j_gene: TRBJ1-4
abundance: .
CDR3aa: CASGEDPSTNEKLFF
CDR3nt: TGTGCCAGCGGAGAGGATCCTTCGACTAATGAAAAACTGTTTTTT

d_gene: TRBD1
v_gene: TRBV6-6
j_gene: TRBJ1-3
abundance: .
CDR3aa: CASSRQGSGNTIYF
CDR3nt: TGTGCCAGCAGTCGACAGGGGTCCGGAAACACCATATATTTT

d_gene: .
v_gene: TRBV19
j_gene: TRBJ1-2
abundance: .
CDR3aa: CASSSSTGSQVRGYTF
CDR3nt: TGTGCCAGTAGTTCATCGACGGGCTCACAAGTTCGTGGCTACACCTTC

d_gene: .
v_gene: TRBV6-1
j_gene: TRBJ1-5
abundance: .
CDR3aa: CASSDGLRGNQPQHF
CDR3nt: TGTGCCAGCAGCGACGGTCTCCGGGGCAATCAGCCCCAGCATTTT

d_gene: .
v_gene: TRBV7-2
j_gene: TRBJ1-3
abundance: .
CDR3aa: CASSFGGPGNTIYF
CDR3nt: TGTGCCAGCAGCTTTGGGGGACCTGGAAACACCATATATTTT

d_gene: TRBD1
v_gene: TRBV9
j_gene: TRBJ1-2
abundance: .
CDR3aa: CASSVATDRTGTYGYTF
CDR3nt: TGTGCCAGCAGCGTAGCTACCGATAGGACAGGGACCTATGGCTACACCTTC

d_gene: TRBD2
v_gene: TRBV5-1
j_gene: TRBJ2-7
abundance: once
CDR3aa: CASSPSGSSQRFHEQYF
CDR3nt: TGCGCCAGCAGCCCTAGCGGGAGCAGTCAGCGATTCCACGAGCAGTACTTC

d_gene: TRBD1
v_gene: TRBV7-8
j_gene: TRBJ2-7
abundance: .
CDR3aa: CASSPGTAREQYF
CDR3nt: TGTGCCAGCAGCCCCGGGACAGCCCGCGAGCAGTACTTC

d_gene: .
v_gene: TRBV5-1
j_gene: TRBJ2-7
abundance: .
CDR3aa: CASSFGVAARQYF
CDR3nt: TGCGCCAGCAGCTTCGGGGTAGCTGCCAGGCAGTACTTC

d_gene: .
v_gene: TRBV28
j_gene: TRBJ1-1
abundance: .
CDR3aa: CASSSRRGGNQDTEAFF
CDR3nt: TGTGCCAGCAGTTCCCGCCGGGGAGGCAATCAGGACACTGAAGCTTTCTTT